This T cell receptor (beta chain) was documented in a study of T cells in tumors after PD-1 blockade (dated by TCRdb to the late 2010s). About the investigation overall: Exclusion criteria were prior checkpoint blockade, use of systemic immunosuppressants, or recent radiotherapy or other anti-cancer therapy within 4 weeks. While on anti-PD-1 treatment, some of the patients also continued taking daily vismodegib 150 mg. On average, tumor samples had roughly 24,000 TCR templates (range roughly 554-99,264) and over 6,000 unique clonotypes, approximately 20-fold deeper than single-cell TCR sequencing. Paired single-cell RNA and TCR sequencing was performed on site-matched tumors from BCC or SCC patients before and after anti-PD-1 therapy. Clinical response was assessed using RECIST version 1.1. Overall study outcomes, separate from this receptor: The source of novel T cell clones was not identified and could include lymphoid organs or rare unexpanded clones within the tumor or its periphery. Clonal replacement was seen only when comparing pre- and post-treatment samples and not when comparing two pre-treatment samples, which argues against artifacts from biopsy timing or location. About 41% of tumor TCR clonotypes were detected in blood, and some novel exhausted tumor clones were observed in pre-treatment blood, which was taken as suggesting peripheral recruitment. Exhausted CD8+ clones expanded after therapy were mostly novel clonotypes undetected pre-treatment, suggesting clonal replacement rather than reinvigoration of pre-existing clones. In squamous cell carcinoma, approximately 50% of expanded exhausted clones were found to be novel, compared with approximately 30% of other expanded CD8+ clones.

Per the publication, the time point label means: after anti-PD-1 therapy. Tumor biopsies were site-matched, taken from the same primary tumor before and after PD-1 blockade. Patients received pembrolizumab 200 mg every 3 weeks or cemiplimab 350 mg every 2 weeks. Squamous cell carcinoma samples after treatment were collected an average of 31 days after treatment began, which captured early T cell dynamics. Genomic DNA extracted from tumor biopsies or peripheral blood was used for bulk TCRbeta sequencing, with input ranging from about 550 ng to 6,004 ng. Leftover biopsy material went through bulk TCRbeta sequencing, with the goal of boosting sensitivity for rare clonotypes relative to single-cell TCR sequencing. All patients had histologically proven advanced or metastatic basal or squamous cell carcinoma and were poor candidates for surgical resection. The squamous cell carcinoma cohort comprised a few patients with serial tumor biopsies taken during anti-PD-1 treatment. Fresh biopsies came from the site of the primary tumor, and part of the tissue was kept in RNAlater for exome and bulk TCR sequencing.

V is cut by 7 bases and J by 2 bases, and the space between the germline ends is 23 bases. The CDR3 runs 17 amino acids, cysteine and phenylalanine included. The entry retains the CDR3 DNA only, 51 bases that are in frame from base 1. Via the germline V gene (reference sequence), CDR1 is LNHDA and CDR2 SQIVND. About this clone: What antigen it recognizes has not been identified. No quality values exist for individual bases; no much larger clone is one base distant.

Deep TCRbeta sequencing was performed with the immunoSEQ platform. The original pipeline was this. For further analysis, only productive rearrangements were exported from the immunoSEQ Analyzer. A two-sided binomial test at Bonferroni-corrected P below 0.01 was used to call clones with significant expansion or contraction between timepoints. Bulk TCRbeta clonotypes were assigned T cell phenotypes by matching to single-cell RNA+TCR-seq clones sharing the same TCRbeta sequence. Clone enrichment in tumor was computed as tumor frequency divided by PBMC frequency from bulk TCR sequencing. GLIPH was used to sort TCRs into specificity groups, which are clusters of distinct TCRs that likely recognize common antigens through shared CDR3 motifs. Not all clones reach the TCRdb copy of this immuneACCESS table, which keeps in-frame sequences only. Checked studies attribute under half of the gap to unresolved V genes and leave the rest unexplained. That table furnishes V, J and clone size, whereas the DNA furnished D and trimming. This sample lists around 14,000 clones; less than 75% were detected once. The ten largest account for roughly 29% of the sample.

This specimen was tumor tissue, taken after anti-PD-1 treatment. The origin of this receptor is a human donor with cutaneous squamous cell carcinoma. The chain uses TRBV19 and TRBJ2-5; the D gene is perhaps TRBD1 or TRBD2, as each covers 6 bases. The DNA sequence is TGTGCCAGTAAAAAGAGGCCCGGGGGCGTGAAGCAAGAGACCCAGTACTTC. Translation gives CASKKRPGGVKQETQYF.